This TCR beta chain is drawn from a study of T cells after posttransplantation cyclophosphamide. Study findings and constraints: Later blood repertoires were often dominated by clones from the donor CD8+ memory compartment. TRB overlap between skin or GI tissue T cells and blood was limited. Recipient CMV seropositivity and CMV reactivation strongly tracked TRB clonality.

Germline lookup yields CDR1 SGHRS and CDR2 YFSETQ. The CDR3 is made up of 14 amino acids. The V gene end was trimmed by 7 bases and the J gene end by 5 bases; junction bases not matched to a gene: 10. A marrow graft followed busulfan-fludarabine conditioning, with cyclophosphamide on days +3 and +4. This clone was seen only a few times. Its matching antigen is unknown. Measured with immunoSEQ multiplex PCR; TCRdb has only the in-frame clones, and not every one. The sample contains roughly 20,000 clones, 70% to 85% of which appear only once. The gene calls are TRBV5-1 and TRBJ1-1, with TRBD1 identical over 8 bases. The receptor was derived from a young adult male patient who received an allogeneic stem cell transplant from a related donor, was CMV-positive, and had acute GVHD only. Some T cells here may be from the graft donor. Sequencing used PBMCs, obtained after an allogeneic stem cell transplant with post-transplant cyclophosphamide. The CDR3 here is CASGQGNKGTEAFF. Written as DNA, the CDR3 is TGCGCCAGCGGACAGGGCAATAAGGGAACTGAAGCTTTCTTT.